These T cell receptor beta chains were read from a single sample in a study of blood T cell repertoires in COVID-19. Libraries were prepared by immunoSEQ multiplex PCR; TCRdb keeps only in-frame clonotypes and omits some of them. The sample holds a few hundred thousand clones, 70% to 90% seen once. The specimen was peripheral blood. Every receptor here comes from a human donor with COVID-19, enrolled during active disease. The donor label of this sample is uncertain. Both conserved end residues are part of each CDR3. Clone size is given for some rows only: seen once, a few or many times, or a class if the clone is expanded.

CDR3 protein: CASTQAGTQYF; J gene: TRBJ2-3; V gene: TRBV5-6; clone size: NA
CDR3 protein: CASSPIAPQPADTQYF; J gene: TRBJ2-3; V gene: TRBV5-1; clone size: NA
CDR3 protein: CASSKGTGGREAARNTGELFF; J gene: TRBJ2-2; V gene: TRBV21-1; clone size: NA
CDR3 protein: CASSLDGGAEQYF; J gene: TRBJ2-7; V gene: TRBV7-9; clone size: few
CDR3 protein: CASSRWSVGGFSYEQYF; J gene: TRBJ2-7; V gene: TRBV28; clone size: many
CDR3 protein: CATKKRTSGYNEQFF; J gene: TRBJ2-1; V gene: TRBV6-5; clone size: NA
CDR3 protein: CATSDHTGDTGELFF; J gene: TRBJ2-2; V gene: TRBV24-1; clone size: NA
CDR3 protein: CASSLLTGGAGTGELFF; J gene: TRBJ2-2; V gene: TRBV7-6; clone size: NA
CDR3 protein: CASSDDRNSPLHF; J gene: TRBJ1-6; V gene: TRBV6-4; clone size: NA
CDR3 protein: CASSRGTAGQETQYF; J gene: TRBJ2-5; V gene: TRBV5-1; clone size: NA